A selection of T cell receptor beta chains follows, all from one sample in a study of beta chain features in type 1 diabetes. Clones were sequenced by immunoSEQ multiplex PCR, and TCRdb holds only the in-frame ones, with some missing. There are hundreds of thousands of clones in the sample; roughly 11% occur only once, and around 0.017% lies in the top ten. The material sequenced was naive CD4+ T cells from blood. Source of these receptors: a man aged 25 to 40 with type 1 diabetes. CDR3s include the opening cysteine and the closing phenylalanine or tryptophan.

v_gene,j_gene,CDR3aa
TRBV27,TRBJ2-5,CASSTRRTGMDETQYF
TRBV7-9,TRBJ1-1,CASSFQDRAAFF
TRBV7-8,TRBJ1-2,CASSLDRVHYGYTF
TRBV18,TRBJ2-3,CASSPMAGNYGDTQYF
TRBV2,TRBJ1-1,CASSQGQNTEAFF
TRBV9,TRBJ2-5,CASSLSEGDYQETQYF
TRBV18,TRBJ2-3,CASSPSTDTQYF
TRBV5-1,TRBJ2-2,CASSFPQGSGELFF
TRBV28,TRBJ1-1,CASTRGDSNTEAFF
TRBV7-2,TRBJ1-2,CASSLLSTGSYGYTF
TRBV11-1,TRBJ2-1,CASTPTIDYNEQFF
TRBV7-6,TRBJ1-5,CASSPPGGNQPQHF
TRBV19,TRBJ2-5,CASSGWGLGETQYF
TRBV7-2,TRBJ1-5,CASSLDREKPQHF
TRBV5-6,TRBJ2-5,CASSFGQGVRETQYF
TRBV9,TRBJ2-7,CASSGGTPYEQYF
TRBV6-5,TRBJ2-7,CASTNPSSGLYEQYF
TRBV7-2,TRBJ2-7,CASSLALAATYEQYF
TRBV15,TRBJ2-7,CATSRDGPQDEQYF
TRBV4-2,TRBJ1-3,CASSQDRGDTIYF
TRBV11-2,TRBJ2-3,CASSIPGTGLWGTDTQYF
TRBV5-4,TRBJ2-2,CASSLGLAGGLNTGELFF
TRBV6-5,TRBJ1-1,CASSYQGRDTEAFF
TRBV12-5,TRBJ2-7,CASGRTSHEQYF
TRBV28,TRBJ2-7,CASSPGQGPYEQYF
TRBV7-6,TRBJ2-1,CASSSFSGVYSYNEQFF
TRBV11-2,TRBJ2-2,CASSFLAGGTGELFF
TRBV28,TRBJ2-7,CASTDSSYEQYF
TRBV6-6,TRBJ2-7,CASTRQGGLGEQYF
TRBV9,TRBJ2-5,CASSVGLGGGETQYF
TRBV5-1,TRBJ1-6,CASSLGTARVGSPLHF
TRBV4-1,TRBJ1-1,CASSQDSAGNTEAFF
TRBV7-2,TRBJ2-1,CASRPQGGAYNEQFF
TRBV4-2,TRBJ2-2,CASSQVTNTGELFF
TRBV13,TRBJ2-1,CASSHHPPSHNEQFF
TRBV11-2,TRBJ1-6,CASSWGQNNSPLHF
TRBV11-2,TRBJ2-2,CASSFRAGLAAGELFF
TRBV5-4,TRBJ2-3,CASSRTSGVGTDTQYF
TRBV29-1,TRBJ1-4,CSVLRGSNEKLFF
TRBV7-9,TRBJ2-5,CASSLVGQGKSWQETQYF
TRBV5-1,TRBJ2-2,CASSLGQTSNTGELFF
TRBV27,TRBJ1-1,CASSLKGMNTEAFF
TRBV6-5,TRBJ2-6,CASSPGGSGANVLTF
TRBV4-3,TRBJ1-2,CASSQQLQGDGYTF
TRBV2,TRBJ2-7,CASSLSLGQLLPPEQYF
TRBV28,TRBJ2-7,CASSIQGAYEQYF
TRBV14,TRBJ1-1,CASSPQGNTEAFF
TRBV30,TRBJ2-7,CAWSGGEQYF
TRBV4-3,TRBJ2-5,CASSRELGLPTETQYF
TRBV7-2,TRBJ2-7,CASSPGGTGVHEQYF